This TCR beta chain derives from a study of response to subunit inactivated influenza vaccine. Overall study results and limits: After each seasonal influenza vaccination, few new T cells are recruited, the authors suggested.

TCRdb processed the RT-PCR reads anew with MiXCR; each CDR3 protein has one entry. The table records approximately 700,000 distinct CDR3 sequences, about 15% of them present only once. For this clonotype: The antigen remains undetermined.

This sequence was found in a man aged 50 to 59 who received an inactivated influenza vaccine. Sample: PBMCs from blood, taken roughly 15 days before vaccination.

CDR3 region: CASSNLPGSSYNEQFF. CDR3 coding DNA: TGTGCCAGCAGTAACCTGCCGGGGAGCTCCTACAATGAGCAGTTCTTC. The V gene is TRBV7-3, the J gene TRBJ2-1; possibly TRBD2 for D (5 bases). V lost 6 bases and J lost 0, with 15 bases in between. This CDR3 has 16 residues. Germline V gives CDR1 SGHTA, CDR2 FQGTGA.